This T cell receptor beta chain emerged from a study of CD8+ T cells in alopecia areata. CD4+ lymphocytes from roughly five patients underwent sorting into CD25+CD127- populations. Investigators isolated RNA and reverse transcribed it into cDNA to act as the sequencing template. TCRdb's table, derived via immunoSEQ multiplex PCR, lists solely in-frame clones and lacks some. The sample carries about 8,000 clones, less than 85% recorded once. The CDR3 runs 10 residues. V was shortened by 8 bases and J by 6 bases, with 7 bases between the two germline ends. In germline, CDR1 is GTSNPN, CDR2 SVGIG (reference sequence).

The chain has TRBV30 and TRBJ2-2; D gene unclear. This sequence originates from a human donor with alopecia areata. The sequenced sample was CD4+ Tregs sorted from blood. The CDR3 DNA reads TGTGCCGGACGGTCCGGGGAGCTGTTTTTT. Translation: CAGRSGELFF.